The T cell receptor beta chain described here comes from a study of blood T cell repertoires in COVID-19. Enrollment of patients from Seattle took place during active infection, with longitudinal follow-up. CDR3 length equals 13 residues. Germline V lookup: CDR1 SQVTM, CDR2 ANQGSEA. Trimming stripped 6 bases from V and 1 base from J, with 10 bases between. This clone was observed once. TCRdb keeps only in-frame clones here, not all; method: immunoSEQ multiplex PCR. Of 150,000 to 200,000 clones detected, roughly 90% appear once; the ten largest clones hold over 9.5%. The chain links TRBV29-1 to TRBJ2-1; a weak D match, TRBD2 (5 bases). The sequenced material came from peripheral blood. The source of this sequence is a woman in her sixties with COVID-19, enrolled during active disease. The CDR3 DNA is TGCAGCGTAAATAGCGCGTCCTACAATGAGCAGTTCTTC. It specifies CSVNSASYNEQFF.